One T cell receptor beta chain is described in this entry. Antigen unknown. This specimen belongs to a study of T-cell reconstitution after alpha-beta-depleted transplantation in children. Study-level findings and limits: There were reportedly several hundred expanded graft clones from which alpha-beta T cells came about two months after transplant. Surviving recipient cells, namely T cells and thymic progenitors, were the source of high day-60 TCRbeta diversity in some patients. T-cell counts and diversity were attributed mostly to newly produced T cells one year after transplant.

The authors prepared the TCRbeta library with unique molecular identifiers. TCRdb independently ran MiXCR on the PCR reads; one entry per CDR3 protein. Among a few hundred thousand distinct CDR3 sequences, 13% were seen once, and the ten largest hold around 2%. In germline, CDR1 is DFQATT, CDR2 SNEGSKA (reference sequence). CDR3 length: 12 residues. V lost 5 bases, J lost 8 bases, and 13 bases lay in between. Sequenced here: PBMCs, mostly from graft donor cells, sampled 360 days after TCRalphabeta/CD19-depleted stem cell transplant. This sequence was found in a male patient aged 10-17 years who had a stem cell transplant for acute myeloid leukemia, so the T cells may come from the graft donor. V is TRBV20-1 and J is TRBJ2-1; D is uncertain. For the CDR3, the DNA is TGCAGTGCTTGTCCCGGAGTAGATGAGCAGTTCTTC. This encodes CSACPGVDEQFF.